The 19 T cell receptor beta chains below come from one sample, sequenced in a study of blood T cell repertoires in COVID-19. Method: immunoSEQ multiplex PCR; TCRdb's copy keeps in-frame clones and lacks some. The sample has over 200,000 clones; 65% to 85% are singletons. The sequenced sample was peripheral blood. These TCRs come from an older man with acute or convalescent COVID-19.

This chain connects TRBV20-1 to TRBJ2-3; 8 bases line up with TRBD1. The germline V gene has CDR1 DFQATT and CDR2 SNEGSKA (reference sequence). V trimming: 3 bases; J trimming: 4 bases; junction bases outside the gene matches: 6. This CDR3 comprises 14 residues. Here the CDR3 reads CSASDRGTPDTQYF. CDR3 bases: TGCAGTGCTAGTGACAGGGGAACCCCAGATACGCAGTATTTT.

The chain is built from TRBV18 and TRBJ2-1; 10 nucleotides match TRBD2. Looked up from germline, CDR1 is KGHSH and CDR2 is LQKENI. V lost 3 bases, J lost 0 bases, and 5 bases stayed unmatched. The CDR3 consists of 17 residues. The CDR3, as DNA: TGTGCCAGCTCACCCGTGGGACTAGCGTTCTCCTACAATGAGCAGTTCTTC. Its protein is CASSPVGLAFSYNEQFF.

CDR3 coding DNA: TGTGTCAGAAGTAGGGACATCTACGAGCAGTACTTC. This encodes CVRSRDIYEQYF. The chain joins TRBV7-5 to TRBJ2-7; no DNA check was done on the table's D call, TRBD1. TRBV7-5 has pseudogene status. CDR3 length equals 12 residues.

The gene calls are TRBV29-1 and TRBJ2-3; D remains unclear. Germline loops: CDR1 SQVTM, CDR2 ANQGSEA. The length of the CDR3 is 14 residues. The V end lost 5 bases, the J end lost 4 bases, and 16 bases lay between the germline ends. CDR3 residues: CSVSLRLIPDTQYF. The CDR3 nucleotides read TGCAGCGTTTCGCTCAGGCTGATCCCAGATACGCAGTATTTT.

The rearrangement uses TRBV19 and TRBJ2-1, with TRBD2 matching over 7 bases. V was pared by 2 bases and J by 5 bases, with 9 bases of the junction left unmatched. The length of the CDR3 is 16 residues. Germline CDR1 LNHDA, CDR2 SQIVND (reference sequence). The CDR3 DNA follows: TGTGCCAGTAGTATATCCCCGGGTGGGGGGGACAATGAGCAGTTCTTC. Amino acids: CASSISPGGGDNEQFF.

The chain recombines TRBV30 with TRBJ1-5; D not resolved. V was cut by 4 bases and J by 0 bases, with 13 bases left in between. This CDR3 contains 15 residues. CDR1 and CDR2 (germline): GTSNPN, SVGIG (reference sequence). The CDR3 spells CAWTRGGYSNQPQHF. As DNA, the CDR3 is TGTGCCTGGACGCGGGGAGGGTATAGCAATCAGCCCCAGCATTTT.

The chain couples TRBV7-2 to TRBJ2-1; 8 nucleotides line up with TRBD1. This CDR3 is built from 16 residues. The J segment lost 1 base and the V segment lost 5 bases, leaving 7 bases of the junction unmatched. Looked up from germline, CDR1 is SGHTA and CDR2 is FQGNSA. DNA of the CDR3: TGTGCCAGCAGCCTCCAGGGGGCAGCATCCTACAATGAGCAGTTCTTC. Translating it yields CASSLQGAASYNEQFF.

This clone was found a few times. The chain joins TRBV7-9 to TRBJ2-1; tentatively, D is TRBD1 (5 bases). In germline, CDR1 is SEHNR, CDR2 FQNEAQ (reference sequence). V lost 0 bases and J lost 6, with 9 bases in between. The CDR3 covers 14 residues. The CDR3: CASSLASGLNEQFF. Written as DNA, the CDR3 is TGTGCCAGCAGCTTAGCTTCAGGGCTCAATGAGCAGTTCTTC.

The chain has TRBV5-1 and TRBJ2-3; 8 bases match TRBD1. The ends lost 3 bases at V and 5 bases at J; junction bases unmatched: 5. CDR1 and CDR2 (germline): SGHRS, YFSETQ. The CDR3 has 14 residues. CDR3 DNA sequence: TGCGCCAGCAGCTCCTGGACAGGGAAAGATACGCAGTATTTT. It specifies CASSSWTGKDTQYF.

This chain links TRBV6-2 or TRBV6-3 with TRBJ1-2; D is unresolved. This CDR3 is 15 amino acids long. Trimming shortened V by 1 base and J by 4 bases, and 13 bases separated the two germline ends. The germline gives CDR1 MNHEY, CDR2 SVGEGT. CDR3 protein: CASSYWSGRSYGYTF. The CDR3 DNA sequence: TGTGCCAGCAGTTACTGGAGCGGCCGGTCCTATGGCTACACCTTC.

The chain combines TRBV7-2 with TRBJ1-4; D is uncertain. Trimming shortened V by 5 bases and J by 0 bases, and 13 bases separated the two germline ends. Germline CDR1 is SGHTA and CDR2 is FQGNSA. This CDR3 contains 16 residues. This CDR3 reads CASSPPHGATNEKLFF. The CDR3 DNA reads TGTGCCAGCAGCCCGCCCCACGGAGCAACTAATGAAAAACTGTTTTTT.

V and J are TRBV30 and TRBJ2-3, with D possibly being TRBD2 (5 bases). This CDR3 has 14 amino acids. Germline CDR1 is GTSNPN and CDR2 is SVGIG (reference sequence). Here the CDR3 DNA reads TGTGCACGGGGTCTGGGCTCTAGCACAGATACGCAGTATTTT. This encodes CARGLGSSTDTQYF.

The J gene is TRBJ2-7, the V gene TRBV5-6, with D tentatively TRBD1 (6 bases). Germline V CDR1 and CDR2: SGHDT, YYEEEE. Between the trimmed V and J ends, which lost 4 bases and 3 bases, there was a span of 14 bases. The CDR3 covers 14 residues. The CDR3 coding sequence is TGTGCCAGCAGCGTCCTTAGGACAGACTACGAGCAGTACTTC. Translated: CASSVLRTDYEQYF.

The gene calls are TRBV24-1 and TRBJ2-2; weak D call: TRBD2 (5 bases). Trimming cost V 3 bases and J 7 bases, with 11 bases left between them. The germline CDR1 and CDR2 sequences are KGHDR and SFDVKD. The CDR3 extends over 14 amino acids. The CDR3 DNA sequence: TGTGCCACCAGTGATCCCGGGAAAGGCGGGGAGCTGTTTTTT. Its protein product is CATSDPGKGGELFF.

The V gene is TRBV3-1 (or the pseudogene TRBV3-2), the J gene TRBJ2-1, with D possibly being TRBD2 (5 bases). The CDR3 runs 12 residues. V was clipped by 4 bases and J by 9 bases, with 10 bases between them. Germline assignment: CDR1 LGHDT and CDR2 YNNKEL (reference sequence). The CDR3 region has the DNA TGTGCCAGCAGCCTAGTTGGGAGTGAGCAGTTCTTC. As protein: CASSLVGSEQFF.

The chain carries TRBV11-2 and TRBJ2-3; possibly TRBD1 for D (6 bases). The CDR3 extends over 14 amino acids. In germline, CDR1 is SGHAT, CDR2 FQNNGV. V lost 5 bases to trimming and J lost 8 bases, with 17 bases between them. The CDR3: CASSPKGVEGTQYF. In DNA, the CDR3 is TGTGCCAGCAGCCCAAAGGGGGTAGAGGGTACGCAGTATTTT.

The chain links TRBV28 to TRBJ2-7; D perhaps matches TRBD2 (5 bases). This CDR3 is built from 15 residues. The V gene's germline CDR1 is MDHEN and CDR2 SYDVKM. Between the trimmed V and J ends, which lost 6 bases and 4 bases, there was a span of 19 bases. This CDR3 reads CASRSTRLPVYEQYF. CDR3 sequence (DNA): TGTGCCAGCAGGTCCACTAGGTTGCCGGTTTACGAGCAGTACTTC. Full variable domain (outside the CDR3, taken from reference TRBV28 and TRBJ2-7): DVKVTQSSRYLVKRTGEKVFLECVQDMDHENMFWYRQDPGLGLRLIYFSYDVKMKEKGDIPEGYSVSREKKERFSLILESASTNQTSMYLCASRSTRLPVYEQYFGPGTRLTVT.

The rearrangement joins TRBV30 to TRBJ1-6, with 9 positions matching TRBD1. J lost 5 bases, V lost 0 bases, and 2 bases had no gene match. The CDR3 consists of 15 residues. Germline V CDR1 and CDR2: GTSNPN, SVGIG (reference sequence). The CDR3 bases are TGTGCCTGGAGTGTACAGGGGGCCGATAATTCACCCCTCCACTTT. Protein: CAWSVQGADNSPLHF.

This clone was detected only a few times. This chain joins TRBV11-3 and TRBJ1-5, with 12 nucleotides matching TRBD1. Trimming removed 3 bases from V and 7 bases from J; junction bases left unmatched: 10. The CDR3 contains 17 residues. In germline, CDR1 is SGHNT, CDR2 YENEEA. The chain's CDR3 is CASSFGDRGRLRQPQHF. The CDR3 DNA is TGTGCCAGCAGCTTCGGGGACAGGGGGCGTCTCCGACAGCCCCAGCATTTT.